This T cell receptor beta chain is drawn from a study of blood T cell repertoires in COVID-19. As for the study in general: The samples span acute and convalescent COVID-19 from the United States, Italy and Spain. Sources were T cells, B-cell-depleted T cells, or PBMCs; the material itself was cDNA or gDNA.

The authors' processing: How many nucleated cells were present was estimated from reference gene primer amplification. The protocol was immunoSEQ multiplex PCR, while the TCRdb copy is restricted to in-frame clones and leaves out a portion. That table furnishes V, J and clone size, whereas the DNA furnished D and trimming. The repertoire holds some 140,000 clones, with almost 85% as singletons. There are 14 residues in the CDR3. The germline V gene encodes CDR1 MNHNY and CDR2 SVGAGI (reference sequence). V lost 2 bases and J lost 2, with 7 bases in between. The TCR comes from a man aged 55 to 69 with acute or convalescent COVID-19. The sequenced sample was peripheral blood. The J gene is TRBJ1-5, the V gene TRBV6-6, with no clear D. This CDR3 is CASSYPEGNQPQHF. The CDR3 bases are TGTGCCAGCAGTTACCCGGAGGGCAATCAGCCCCAGCATTTT.